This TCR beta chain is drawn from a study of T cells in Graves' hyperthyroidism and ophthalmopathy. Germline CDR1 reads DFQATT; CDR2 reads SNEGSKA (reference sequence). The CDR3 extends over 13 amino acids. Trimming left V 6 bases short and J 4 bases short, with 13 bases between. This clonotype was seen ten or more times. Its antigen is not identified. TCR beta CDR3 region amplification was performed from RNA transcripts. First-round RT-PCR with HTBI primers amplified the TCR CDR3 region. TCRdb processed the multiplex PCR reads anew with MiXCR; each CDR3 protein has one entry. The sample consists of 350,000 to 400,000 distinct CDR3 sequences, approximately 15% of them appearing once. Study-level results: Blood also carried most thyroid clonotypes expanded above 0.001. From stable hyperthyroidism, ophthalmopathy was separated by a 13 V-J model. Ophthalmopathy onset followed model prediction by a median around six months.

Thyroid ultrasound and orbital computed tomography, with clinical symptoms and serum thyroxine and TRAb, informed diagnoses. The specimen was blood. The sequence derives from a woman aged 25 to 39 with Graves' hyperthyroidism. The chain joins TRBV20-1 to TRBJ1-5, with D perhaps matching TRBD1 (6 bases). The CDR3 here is CSASRGSNQPQHF. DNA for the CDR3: TGCAGTGCCAGCAGGGGTAGTAATCAGCCCCAGCATTTT.